Listed below are T cell receptor beta chains from one sample, sequenced in a study of early T cells in non-severe SARS-CoV-2 infection. TCRdb ran MiXCR on the 5' RACE reads and lists one entry per CDR3 protein. The table records more than 30,000 distinct CDR3 sequences, roughly 6.2% of them present only once. Sequenced input: whole blood. These receptors were taken from an adult who was a healthcare worker with PCR-confirmed SARS-CoV-2 infection or an uninfected control (not recorded which). CDR3s include the opening cysteine and the closing phenylalanine or tryptophan. The D gene is left open where the match is weak. Size tells how often a clone was seen (once, few, many) or the class of an expanded clone, and some rows leave it out.

d_call,j_call,v_call,clone_size,cdr3_nt,cdr3_aa
TRBD2,TRBJ2-1,TRBV12-3/TRBV12-4,few,TGTGCCAGCAGTACTAGCGGGAGAGGAAGTGAGCAGTTCTTC,CASSTSGRGSEQFF
TRBD2,TRBJ2-4,TRBV10-1,many,TGCGCCAGCAGTGACGGGGGGGCCAAAAACATTCAGTACTTC,CASSDGGAKNIQYF
NA,TRBJ2-1,TRBV27,many,TGTGCCAGCAGGCGAATTTACAATGAGCAGTTCTTC,CASRRIYNEQFF
TRBD1,TRBJ2-2,TRBV3-1,many,TGTGCCAGCAGCCGACAGGGGACCACCGGGGAGCTGTTTTTT,CASSRQGTTGELFF
TRBD1,TRBJ1-5,TRBV2,many,TGTGCCAGCAGCGGGACAGTACCAAATCAGCCCCAGCATTTT,CASSGTVPNQPQHF
TRBD1,TRBJ1-5,TRBV24-1,many,TGTGCCACCAGTGATCCGACAGGGAATCAGCCCCAGCATTTT,CATSDPTGNQPQHF
NA,TRBJ2-2,TRBV19,many,TGTGCCAGTAGTGGTCGGGCTGCGGCGAACACCGGGGAGCTGTTTTTT,CASSGRAAANTGELFF
TRBD2,TRBJ2-7,TRBV28,NA,TGTGCCAGCAGTTTTTACCGGACTAGCGGACCCTACGAGCAGTACTTC,CASSFYRTSGPYEQYF
TRBD2,TRBJ2-2,TRBV7-2,many,TGTGCCAGCAGGCGGACTAGCGGAACCGGGGAGCTGTTTTTT,CASRRTSGTGELFF
NA,TRBJ1-2,TRBV7-5,many,NA,CISVPEASLGGHRVDGYTF
NA,TRBJ2-2,TRBV5-1,NA,TGCGCCAGCAGCTTGGAGGCCGGGACGACCGGGGAGCTGTTTTTT,CASSLEAGTTGELFF
TRBD2,TRBJ2-4,TRBV20-1,many,TGCAGTGCTAGAGAGGTAGCGGGATTTTCCAAAAACATTCAGTACTTC,CSAREVAGFSKNIQYF
NA,TRBJ2-4,TRBV6-7,many,TGTGCCAGCAGTTACCGGACCTACCCGGCCAAAAACATTCAGTACTTC,CASSYRTYPAKNIQYF
NA,TRBJ2-1,TRBV20-1,many,TGTAGCGGAGTCTCCTACAATGAGCAGTTCTTC,CSGVSYNEQFF
NA,TRBJ1-6,TRBV12-3/TRBV12-4,many,TGTGCCAGCAGTTTAAGCGACAGCCCGGTTAAGAATAATTCACCCCTCCACTTT,CASSLSDSPVKNNSPLHF
NA,TRBJ1-1,TRBV18,many,TGTGCCAGCTCACCACAGGGGGAGAACACTGAAGCTTTCTTT,CASSPQGENTEAFF
NA,TRBJ2-7,TRBV12-3/TRBV12-4,many,TGTGCCAGCAGCGCTAAAAGCGAATACGAGCAGTACTTC,CASSAKSEYEQYF
NA,TRBJ2-6,TRBV12-3/TRBV12-4,NA,TGTGCCAGCAGTTCCAGGGATGGGGCCAACGTCCTGACTTTC,CASSSRDGANVLTF
TRBD1,TRBJ1-1,TRBV6-1,NA,TGTGCCAGCAGAGACACAGGGGGAGGCACTGAAGCTTTCTTT,CASRDTGGGTEAFF
NA,TRBJ2-1,TRBV20-1,many,TGCAGTGCTAGTCCTGCTGAGCAGTTCTTC,CSASPAEQFF
TRBD2,TRBJ2-5,TRBV27,many,TGTGCCAGCAGTTCGCGACTAGCGGGGGGTAGTGAGACCCAGTACTTC,CASSSRLAGGSETQYF
NA,TRBJ1-6,TRBV4-2,many,TGTGCCAGCAGCCAAGTGGCCGGGACGGAGAATTCACCCCTCCACTTT,CASSQVAGTENSPLHF
TRBD2,TRBJ2-1,TRBV11-2,few,TGTGCCAGCAGCTTCCCGACTAGCGGGAGGGCCAAAACCTACAATGAGCAGTTCTTC,CASSFPTSGRAKTYNEQFF